These T cell receptor beta chains were read from a single sample in a study of OX40 agonist ivuxolimab in advanced cancers. Sequencing used immunoSEQ multiplex PCR; TCRdb keeps in-frame clones, though not all of them. The data hold approximately 63,000 clones, with 75% to 90% observed a single time. The starting material was CD4+ or CD8+ T cells sorted from blood, obtained in a trial of the OX40 agonist ivuxolimab. The receptors were sampled from an adult with an advanced solid tumor such as melanoma, head and neck, liver or kidney cancer. Both conserved end residues are part of each CDR3. The order of the fields is CDR3 DNA, CDR3 protein, D gene, J gene, V gene, clone size. The D gene is left open where the match is weak. Clone size, where shown, is once, few, many, or a class for clones that have expanded.

TGTGCCAGCAGCGTCGGGACAAGGGTTTTCCACACGAACACCGGGGAGCTGTTTTTT,CASSVGTRVFHTNTGELFF,NA,TRBJ2-2,TRBV5-4,NA
TGTGCCAGCAGCGCCAGGGAGGGTACCTACGAGCAGTACTTC,CASSAREGTYEQYF,TRBD2,TRBJ2-7,TRBV7-9,NA
TGTGCCAGTAGTATAGGGGACAGGGGCTACTACAATGAGCAGTTCTTC,CASSIGDRGYYNEQFF,TRBD1,TRBJ2-1,TRBV19,NA
TGTGCCAGCAGTGAAGGGAGGATCCAAGAGACCCAGTACTTC,CASSEGRIQETQYF,NA,TRBJ2-5,TRBV2,NA
TGTGCCAGCAGCCTGGACAGGCTCTATGGCTACACCTTC,CASSLDRLYGYTF,TRBD1,TRBJ1-2,TRBV14,NA
TGTGCCAGCAGCTCCACAGGGGGGTTCTCCTACGAGCAGTACTTC,CASSSTGGFSYEQYF,TRBD1,TRBJ2-7,TRBV11-2,NA
TGTGCCATCAGTGAGTCGACGTTCATGAACACTGAAGCTTTCTTT,CAISESTFMNTEAFF,NA,TRBJ1-1,TRBV10-3,NA
TGTGCCAGCAGCCTGGACAGGGGGGTGTTCTTC,CASSLDRGVFF,TRBD1,TRBJ2-1,TRBV5-4,once
TGCGCCAGCAGCCGGCAGACCGACTATGGCTACACCTTC,CASSRQTDYGYTF,NA,TRBJ1-2,TRBV5-1,NA
TGTGCCAGCAGCTTAGCCCAGGGGGGGAACACTGAAGCTTTCTTT,CASSLAQGGNTEAFF,TRBD1,TRBJ1-1,TRBV7-9,once
TGTGCCAGCAGTGAATCGAGTACCTATAATTCACCCCTCCACTTT,CASSESSTYNSPLHF,NA,TRBJ1-6,TRBV6-1,NA
TGTGCCAGCAGTACGGGAGGTGAGCAGTTCTTC,CASSTGGEQFF,TRBD2,TRBJ2-1,TRBV27,NA
TGTGCCAGCAGCGTAGTTCCAGCGGGGGGCTTCGGCACAGATACGCAGTATTTT,CASSVVPAGGFGTDTQYF,TRBD2,TRBJ2-3,TRBV9,NA
TGTGCCAGCAGCGTATACGGGGGCACGAACACTGAAGCTTTCTTT,CASSVYGGTNTEAFF,NA,TRBJ1-1,TRBV9,NA
TGCAGCGTTGAAACGTATGGACTAAACTATGGCTACACCTTC,CSVETYGLNYGYTF,NA,TRBJ1-2,TRBV29-1,once
TGTGCCAGCAGTCCTGGGGCTAGCGGTAACGAGCAGTACTTC,CASSPGASGNEQYF,TRBD2,TRBJ2-7,TRBV7-2,NA
TGTGCCAGCAGCTTAGCCCCCGGACTAGCAAACGAGCAGTACTTC,CASSLAPGLANEQYF,TRBD2,TRBJ2-7,TRBV11-2,NA